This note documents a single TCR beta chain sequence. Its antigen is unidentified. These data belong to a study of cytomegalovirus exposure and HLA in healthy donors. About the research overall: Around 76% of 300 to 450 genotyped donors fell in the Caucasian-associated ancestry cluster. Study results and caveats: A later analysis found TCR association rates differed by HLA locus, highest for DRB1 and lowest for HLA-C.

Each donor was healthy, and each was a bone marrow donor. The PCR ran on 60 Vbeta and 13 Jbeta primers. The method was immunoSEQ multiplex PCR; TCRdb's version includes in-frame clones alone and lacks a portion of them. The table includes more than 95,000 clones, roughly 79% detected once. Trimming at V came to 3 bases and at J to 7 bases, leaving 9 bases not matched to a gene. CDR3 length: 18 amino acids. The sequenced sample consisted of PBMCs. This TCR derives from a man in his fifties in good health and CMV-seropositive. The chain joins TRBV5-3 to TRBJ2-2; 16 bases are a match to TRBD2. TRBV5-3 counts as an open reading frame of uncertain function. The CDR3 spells CARSSGLAGGRMNGELFF. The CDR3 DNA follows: TGTGCCAGAAGCTCGGGACTAGCGGGAGGGCGTATGAACGGGGAGCTGTTTTTT.